This TCR beta chain was profiled in a study of blood T cell repertoires in COVID-19. In the study overall: There were acute and convalescent COVID-19 samples, and they came from the United States, Italy and Spain. Sources were T cells, B-cell-depleted T cells, or PBMCs; the material itself was cDNA or gDNA.

The germline gives CDR1 MNHNY, CDR2 SVGAGI (reference sequence). The CDR3 contains 13 residues. V shed 6 bases, J shed 8 bases, and the junction held 6 bases outside the gene matches. In the original processing: How many nucleated cells were present was estimated from reference gene primer amplification. The method was immunoSEQ multiplex PCR; TCRdb's version includes in-frame clones alone and lacks a portion of them. That table is the source of V, J and clone size, and D and trimming were worked out from the DNA. The data show more than 200,000 clones, 65% to 85% seen once. Sequenced sample: peripheral blood. This receptor was identified in a woman aged 45-60 years with acute or convalescent COVID-19. The chain joins TRBV6-6 to TRBJ1-4, with TRBD1 matching over 7 bases. The CDR3 region has the DNA TGTGCCAGCAGAAAACAGGGGACGGAAAAACTGTTTTTT. As protein: CASRKQGTEKLFF.